This T cell receptor (beta chain) derives from a study of T cell responses to AZD1222 COVID-19 vaccine. General study points: Increased Spike-specific TCR breadth and depth were observed after two AZD1222 doses. Among the donors, most were white British and more were female, and clonal diversity was possibly underestimated.

Some clones are missing from TCRdb's copy, which holds only in-frame ones; the method was immunoSEQ multiplex PCR. The sample holds 110,000 or so clones, roughly nine tenths seen once. Germline CDR1 and CDR2: SEHNR and FQNEAQ (reference sequence). The CDR3 is 16 amino acids. V was clipped by 4 bases and J by 1 base, with 11 bases between them. A remark on this clone: The antigen is undetermined.

The receptor was isolated from an adult in good health. The specimen was peripheral blood, collected on day 0 of AZD1222 vaccination. V and J are TRBV7-9 and TRBJ1-6, with D possibly being TRBD1 (6 bases). The DNA of the CDR3 is TGTGCCAGCAGCTCCGGGGGCGCATCCTATAATTCACCCCTCCACTTT. It yields the protein CASSSGGASYNSPLHF.